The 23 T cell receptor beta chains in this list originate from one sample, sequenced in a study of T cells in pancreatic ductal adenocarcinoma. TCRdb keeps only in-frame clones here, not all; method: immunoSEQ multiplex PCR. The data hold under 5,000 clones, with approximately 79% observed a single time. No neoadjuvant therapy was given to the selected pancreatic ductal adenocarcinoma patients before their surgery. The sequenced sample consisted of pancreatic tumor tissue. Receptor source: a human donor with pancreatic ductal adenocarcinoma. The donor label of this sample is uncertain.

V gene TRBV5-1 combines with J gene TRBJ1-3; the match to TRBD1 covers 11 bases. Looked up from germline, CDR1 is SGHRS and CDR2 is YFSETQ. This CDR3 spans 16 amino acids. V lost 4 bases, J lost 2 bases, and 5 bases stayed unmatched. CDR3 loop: CASSTAGQGAGNTIYF. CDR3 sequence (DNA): TGCGCCAGCAGCACCGCGGGACAGGGGGCTGGAAACACCATATATTTT. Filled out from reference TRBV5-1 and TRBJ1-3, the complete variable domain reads KAGVTQTPRYLIKTRGQQVTLSCSPISGHRSVSWYQQTPGQGLQFLFEYFSETQRNKGNFPGRFSGRQFSNSRSEMNVSTLELGDSALYLCASSTAGQGAGNTIYFGEGSWLTVV.

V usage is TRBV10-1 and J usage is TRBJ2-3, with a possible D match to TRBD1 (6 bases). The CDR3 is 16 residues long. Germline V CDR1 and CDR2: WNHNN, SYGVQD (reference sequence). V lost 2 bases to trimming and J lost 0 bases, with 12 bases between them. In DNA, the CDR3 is TGCGCCAGCAGTGAGACATGGACAGCTAGCACAGATACGCAGTATTTT. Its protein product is CASSETWTASTDTQYF.

As DNA, the CDR3 is TGTGCCAGCAGCCGGACAGGGGGCACCTACGAGCAGTACTTC. Amino acid sequence: CASSRTGGTYEQYF. The chain recombines TRBV7-2 with TRBJ2-7, with 11 bases that match TRBD1. Germline V CDR1 and CDR2: SGHTA, FQGNSA. The J segment lost 2 bases and the V segment lost 5 bases, leaving 2 bases of the junction unmatched. This CDR3 region has 14 residues. Complete variable domain (other parts from reference TRBV7-2 and TRBJ2-7): GAGVSQSPSNKVTEKGKDVELRCDPISGHTALYWYRQSLGQGLEFLIYFQGNSAPDKSGLPSDRFSAERTGGSVSTLTIQRTQQEDSAVYLCASSRTGGTYEQYFGPGTRLTVT.

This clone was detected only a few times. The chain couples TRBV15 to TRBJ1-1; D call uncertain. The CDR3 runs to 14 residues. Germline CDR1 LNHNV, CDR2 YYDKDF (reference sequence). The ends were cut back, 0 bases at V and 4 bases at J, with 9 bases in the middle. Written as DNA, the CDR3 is TGTGCCACCAGCAGAGATAATGCAGGCACTGAAGCTTTCTTT. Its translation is CATSRDNAGTEAFF. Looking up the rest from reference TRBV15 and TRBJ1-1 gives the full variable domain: DAMVIQNPRYQVTQFGKPVTLSCSQTLNHNVMYWYQQKSSQAPKLLFHYYDKDFNNEADTPDNFQSRRPNTSFCFLDIRSPGLGDTAMYLCATSRDNAGTEAFFGQGTRLTVV.

This chain's CDR3 is CASSYRGSNTGELFF. In nucleotides, the CDR3 is TGTGCCAGCAGCTACAGGGGATCGAACACCGGGGAGCTGTTTTTT. The chain combines TRBV5-4 with TRBJ2-2, with 7 bases that match TRBD1. CDR3 size: 15 residues. Trimming removed 3 bases from V and 0 bases from J; junction bases left unmatched: 2. Germline CDR1 reads SGHNT; CDR2 reads YYREEE (reference sequence).

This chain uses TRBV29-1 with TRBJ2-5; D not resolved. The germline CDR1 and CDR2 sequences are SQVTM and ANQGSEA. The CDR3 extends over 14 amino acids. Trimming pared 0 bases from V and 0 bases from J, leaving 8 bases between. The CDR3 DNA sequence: TGCAGCGTTGAAGATCCCACAAACCAAGAGACCCAGTACTTC. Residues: CSVEDPTNQETQYF.

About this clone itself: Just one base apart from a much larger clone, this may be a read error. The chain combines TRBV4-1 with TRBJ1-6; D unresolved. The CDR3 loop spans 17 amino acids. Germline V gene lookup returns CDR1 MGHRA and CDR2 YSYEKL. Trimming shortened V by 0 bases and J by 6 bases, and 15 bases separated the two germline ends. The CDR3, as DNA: TGCGCCAGCAGCCAAGACGTTGGGAGGCGGACTAATTCACCCCTCCACTTT. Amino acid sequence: CASSQDVGRRTNSPLHF.

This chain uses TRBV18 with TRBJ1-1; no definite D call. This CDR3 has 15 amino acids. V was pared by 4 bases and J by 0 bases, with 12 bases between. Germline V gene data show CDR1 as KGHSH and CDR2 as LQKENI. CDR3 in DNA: TGTGCCAGCTCACGAATGACTGATATGAACACTGAAGCTTTCTTT. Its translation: CASSRMTDMNTEAFF.

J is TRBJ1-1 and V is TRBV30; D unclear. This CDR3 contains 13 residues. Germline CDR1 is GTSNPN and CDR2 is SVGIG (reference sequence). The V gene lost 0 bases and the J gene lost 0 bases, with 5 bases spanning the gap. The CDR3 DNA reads TGTGCCTGGAGTGTACAAATGAACACTGAAGCTTTCTTT. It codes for CAWSVQMNTEAFF.

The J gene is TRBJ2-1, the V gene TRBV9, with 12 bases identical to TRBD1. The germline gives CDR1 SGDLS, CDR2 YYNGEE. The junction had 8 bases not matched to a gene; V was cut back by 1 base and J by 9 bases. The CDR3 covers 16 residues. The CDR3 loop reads CASSVSSGTGGTEQFF. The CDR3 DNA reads TGTGCCAGCAGCGTAAGCTCCGGGACAGGGGGCACTGAGCAGTTCTTC.

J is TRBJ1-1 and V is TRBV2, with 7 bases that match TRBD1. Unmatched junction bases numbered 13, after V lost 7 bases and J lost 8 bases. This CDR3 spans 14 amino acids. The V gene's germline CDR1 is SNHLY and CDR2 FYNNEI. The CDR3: CASIEQGPSAEAFF. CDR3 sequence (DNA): TGTGCCAGCATAGAACAGGGGCCCAGCGCGGAAGCTTTCTTT.

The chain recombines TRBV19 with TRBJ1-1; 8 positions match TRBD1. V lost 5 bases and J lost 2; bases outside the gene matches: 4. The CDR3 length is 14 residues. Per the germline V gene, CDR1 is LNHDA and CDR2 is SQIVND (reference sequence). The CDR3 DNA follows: TGTGCCAGTAGTTCAGGGACAGGCAACACTGAAGCTTTCTTT. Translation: CASSSGTGNTEAFF.

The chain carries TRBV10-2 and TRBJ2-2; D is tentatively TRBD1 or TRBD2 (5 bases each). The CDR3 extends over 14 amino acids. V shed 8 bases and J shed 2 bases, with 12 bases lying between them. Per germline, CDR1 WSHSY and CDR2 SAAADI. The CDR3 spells CASFPGPNTGELFF. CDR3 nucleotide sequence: TGCGCCAGCTTCCCGGGACCCAACACCGGGGAGCTGTTTTTT.

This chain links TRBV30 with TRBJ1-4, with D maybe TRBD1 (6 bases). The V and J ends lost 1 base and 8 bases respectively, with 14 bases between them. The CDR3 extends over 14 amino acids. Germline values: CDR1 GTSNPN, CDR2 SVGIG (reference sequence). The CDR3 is CAWSAGALTEKLFF. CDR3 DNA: TGTGCCTGGAGTGCGGGGGCCCTTACAGAAAAACTGTTTTTT.

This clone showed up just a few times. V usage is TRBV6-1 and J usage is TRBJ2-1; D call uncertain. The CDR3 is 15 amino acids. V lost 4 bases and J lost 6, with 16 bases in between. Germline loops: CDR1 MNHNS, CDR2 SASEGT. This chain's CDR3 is CASSVESSWFNEQFF. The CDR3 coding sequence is TGTGCCAGCAGTGTCGAGAGTTCATGGTTCAATGAGCAGTTCTTC.

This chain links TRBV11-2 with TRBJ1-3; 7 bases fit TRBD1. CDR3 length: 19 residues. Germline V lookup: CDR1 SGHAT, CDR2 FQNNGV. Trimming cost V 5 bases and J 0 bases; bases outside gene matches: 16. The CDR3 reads CASSPSRFRQGPSGNTIYF. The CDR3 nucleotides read TGTGCCAGCAGCCCTTCCCGATTTCGACAGGGCCCCTCTGGAAACACCATATATTTT.

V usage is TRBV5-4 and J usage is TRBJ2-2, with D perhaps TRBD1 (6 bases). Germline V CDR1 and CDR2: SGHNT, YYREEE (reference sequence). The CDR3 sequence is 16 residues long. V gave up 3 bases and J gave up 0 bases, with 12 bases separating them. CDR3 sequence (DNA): TGTGCCAGCAGCTGGGGGACATCGTCGAACACCGGGGAGCTGTTTTTT. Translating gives CASSWGTSSNTGELFF.

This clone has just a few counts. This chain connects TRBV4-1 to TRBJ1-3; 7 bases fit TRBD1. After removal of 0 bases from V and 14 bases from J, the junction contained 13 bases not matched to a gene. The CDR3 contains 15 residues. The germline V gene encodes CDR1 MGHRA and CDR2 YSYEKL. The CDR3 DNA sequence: TGCGCCAGCAGCCAAGATCGGGTAGGGGGCGGTTTCCTATATTTT. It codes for CASSQDRVGGGFLYF.

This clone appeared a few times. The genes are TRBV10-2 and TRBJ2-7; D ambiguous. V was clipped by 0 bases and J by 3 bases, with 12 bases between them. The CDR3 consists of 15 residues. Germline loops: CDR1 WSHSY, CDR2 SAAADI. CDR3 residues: CASSESVRSYYEQYF. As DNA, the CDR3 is TGCGCCAGCAGTGAGTCGGTTCGGAGCTACTACGAGCAGTACTTC.

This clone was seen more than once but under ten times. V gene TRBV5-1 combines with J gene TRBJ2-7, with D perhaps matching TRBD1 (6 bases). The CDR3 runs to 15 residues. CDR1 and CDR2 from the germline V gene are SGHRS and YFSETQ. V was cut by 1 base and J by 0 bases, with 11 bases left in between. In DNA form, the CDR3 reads TGCGCCAGCAGCTTGAACAGGGCGAGCTCCTACGAGCAGTACTTC. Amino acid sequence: CASSLNRASSYEQYF.

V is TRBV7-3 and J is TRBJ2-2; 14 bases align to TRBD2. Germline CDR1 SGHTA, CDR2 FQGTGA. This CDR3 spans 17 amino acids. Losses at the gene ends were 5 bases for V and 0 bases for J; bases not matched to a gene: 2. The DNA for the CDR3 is TGTGCCAGCAGCCGACTAGCGGGGGGGCCGAACACCGGGGAGCTGTTTTTT. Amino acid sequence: CASSRLAGGPNTGELFF.

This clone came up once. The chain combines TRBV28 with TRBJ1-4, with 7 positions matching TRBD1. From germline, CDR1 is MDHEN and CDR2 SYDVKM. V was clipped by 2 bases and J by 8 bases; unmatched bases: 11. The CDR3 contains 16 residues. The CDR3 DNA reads TGTGCCAGCAGTTTACAACAGGGGCTCATGGGGGAAAAACTGTTTTTT. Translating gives CASSLQQGLMGEKLFF.

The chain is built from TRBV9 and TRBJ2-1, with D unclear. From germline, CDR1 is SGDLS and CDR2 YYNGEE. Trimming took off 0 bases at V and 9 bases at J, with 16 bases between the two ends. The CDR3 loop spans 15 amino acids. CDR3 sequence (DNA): TGTGCCAGCAGCGTAGACGGGTCGGTCCCAAGTGAGCAGTTCTTC. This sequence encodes CASSVDGSVPSEQFF.